Listed below are T cell receptor beta chains from one sample, sequenced in a study of cytomegalovirus exposure and HLA in healthy donors. The protocol was immunoSEQ multiplex PCR, while the TCRdb copy is restricted to in-frame clones and leaves out a portion. The sample includes a few hundred thousand clones, roughly 80% of them seen just once. The specimen sequenced was PBMCs. The source is a man aged 25 to 40 in good health and CMV-seronegative. The CDR3 runs from the conserved cysteine through the conserved F or W. The D gene is left open where the match is weak. A row's size may be missing; if present it is once, few, many or a size class.

d_gene	v_gene	j_gene	abundance	CDR3aa	CDR3nt
TRBD1	TRBV18	TRBJ1-4	few	CASSPVRGRVVEKLFF	TGTGCCAGCTCACCAGTCAGGGGGCGCGTAGTCGAAAAACTGTTTTTT
NA	TRBV5-1	TRBJ1-5	NA	CASSLEGGDNQPQHF	TGCGCCAGCAGCTTGGAAGGAGGCGATAATCAGCCCCAGCATTTT
NA	TRBV28	TRBJ2-5	once	CASSGDTRGTQYF	TGTGCCAGCAGTGGGGACACCAGGGGGACCCAGTACTTC
TRBD1	TRBV6-1	TRBJ1-4	NA	CASRTGGRATEKLFF	TGTGCCAGCAGGACAGGGGGCAGGGCAACTGAAAAACTGTTTTTT
NA	TRBV4-2	TRBJ1-6	NA	CASSQDLGGSNSPLHF	TGTGCCAGCAGCCAAGATCTCGGGGGGTCGAATTCACCCCTCCACTTT
NA	TRBV7-6	TRBJ1-2	NA	CASSLGRDYGYTF	TGTGCCAGCAGCTTAGGCAGGGACTATGGCTACACCTTC
NA	TRBV7-9	TRBJ2-3	NA	CASTPPGHTDTQYF	TGTGCCAGTACCCCGCCGGGACACACGGATACGCAGTATTTT
NA	TRBV7-2	TRBJ2-1	few	CASSLEGGRTDNEQFF	TGTGCCAGCAGCTTAGAGGGGGGGCGTACTGACAATGAGCAGTTCTTC
TRBD2	TRBV19	TRBJ2-5	once	CASGLSGVSPGETQYF	TGTGCCAGTGGTCTGAGCGGGGTTTCCCCAGGGGAGACCCAGTACTTC
NA	TRBV7-6	TRBJ2-2	once	CASSLAPEGELFF	TGTGCCAGCAGCTTAGCCCCGGAGGGGGAGCTGTTTTTT
TRBD1	TRBV5-6	TRBJ1-2	once	CASSSLTGLANYGYTF	TGTGCCAGCAGCTCCCTGACAGGGCTGGCTAACTATGGCTACACCTTC
TRBD1	TRBV5-3	TRBJ1-5	NA	CARSLTQGAAYSNQPQHF	TGTGCCAGAAGCTTGACCCAGGGGGCAGCTTATAGCAATCAGCCCCAGCATTTT
TRBD2	TRBV9	TRBJ2-3	NA	CASSVVTSGGTDTQYF	TGTGCCAGCAGCGTAGTAACTAGCGGGGGCACAGATACGCAGTATTTT
TRBD1	TRBV2	TRBJ1-6	NA	CASSLIPGGRASYSPLHF	TGTGCCAGCAGTCTGATCCCAGGGGGTAGGGCTTCTTATTCACCCCTCCACTTT
NA	TRBV15	TRBJ2-7	NA	CATSRAGVYEQYF	TGTGCCACCAGCAGAGCGGGAGTCTACGAGCAGTACTTC
TRBD1	TRBV7-9	TRBJ2-7	NA	CASSLGGTGGYEQYF	TGTGCCAGCAGCTTAGGGGGGACAGGGGGCTACGAGCAGTACTTC
TRBD2	TRBV6-6	TRBJ2-2	NA	CASSASGGGSGELFF	TGTGCCAGCTCAGCTAGCGGGGGGGGTTCCGGGGAGCTGTTTTTT
NA	TRBV4-3	TRBJ1-4	NA	CASRDDNEKLFF	TGCGCCTCCCGGGATGATAATGAAAAACTGTTTTTT
TRBD1	TRBV5-4	TRBJ2-7	NA	CASRLQGDEQYF	TGTGCCAGCAGATTACAGGGGGACGAGCAGTACTTC
TRBD2	TRBV6-5	TRBJ2-1	NA	CASSLSRGGKDEQFF	TGTGCCAGCAGTTTATCCCGGGGGGGCAAGGATGAGCAGTTCTTC
TRBD1	TRBV7-9	TRBJ2-3	NA	CASSLGDRVGDTQYF	TGTGCCAGCAGCTTAGGGGACAGAGTTGGAGATACGCAGTATTTT
NA	TRBV7-2	TRBJ2-2	NA	CASSLAPRNTGELFF	TGTGCCAGCAGCTTAGCCCCGAGGAACACCGGGGAGCTGTTTTTT
NA	TRBV10-3	TRBJ1-2	few	CAISQGSYGYTF	TGTGCCATCAGTCAGGGGTCCTATGGCTACACCTTC
TRBD1	TRBV19	TRBJ2-1	NA	CASSPTGGAYNEQFF	TGTGCCAGTAGTCCGACAGGGGGCGCCTACAATGAGCAGTTCTTC
NA	TRBV2	TRBJ1-2	few	CASRGGEYYGYTF	TGTGCCAGCAGAGGGGGAGAGTACTATGGCTACACCTTC
NA	TRBV5-4	TRBJ1-4	few	CASRAATNEKLFF	TGTGCCAGCAGGGCAGCAACTAATGAAAAACTGTTTTTT
TRBD1	TRBV6-7	TRBJ2-7	NA	CASSVQGAKLHEQYF	TGTGCCAGCAGTGTACAGGGGGCGAAACTCCACGAGCAGTACTTC
TRBD1	TRBV9	TRBJ2-2	once	CASSVRTGTGELFF	TGTGCCAGCAGCGTCCGGACAGGGACCGGGGAGCTGTTTTTT
TRBD1	TRBV19	TRBJ1-2	NA	CASTPGTGGILYGYTF	TGTGCCAGTACCCCCGGGACAGGGGGAATTCTGTATGGCTACACCTTC
TRBD2	TRBV9	TRBJ2-7	NA	CASSVETSGPYEQYF	TGTGCCAGCAGCGTAGAAACTAGCGGACCCTACGAGCAGTACTTC
NA	TRBV15	TRBJ2-1	NA	CATGRGASSVNEQFF	TGTGCCACCGGTCGGGGGGCAAGTAGTGTGAATGAGCAGTTCTTC
TRBD1	TRBV5-5	TRBJ2-3	NA	CASSLGIGAGGADTQYF	TGTGCCAGCAGCTTGGGCATTGGGGCAGGGGGCGCAGATACGCAGTATTTT
NA	TRBV11-1	TRBJ2-3	few	CASSEPGVSSTDTQYF	TGTGCCAGCAGCGAACCCGGAGTCTCTAGCACAGATACGCAGTATTTT
TRBD2	TRBV2	TRBJ2-2	once	CASRTGGTNTGELFF	TGTGCCAGCAGGACGGGGGGAACGAACACCGGGGAGCTGTTTTTT
TRBD2	TRBV6-9	TRBJ2-3	NA	CASSYPLAGGPSDTQYF	TGTGCCAGCAGTTACCCCCTAGCGGGGGGGCCAAGTGATACGCAGTATTTT
TRBD2	TRBV7-3	TRBJ2-3	few	CASSLLGTSGNTQYF	TGTGCCAGCAGCTTATTGGGAACTAGCGGCAATACGCAGTATTTT
TRBD1	TRBV27	TRBJ2-3	NA	CASSLGTEKFTDTQYF	TGTGCCAGCAGTTTAGGGACAGAGAAGTTCACAGATACGCAGTATTTT
TRBD2	TRBV9	TRBJ2-5	NA	CASGSGGARGETQYF	TGTGCCAGCGGGAGCGGGGGGGCCCGAGGGGAGACCCAGTACTTC
NA	TRBV6-5	TRBJ1-1	NA	CASSEDRNTEAFF	TGTGCCAGCAGTGAGGACAGGAACACTGAAGCTTTCTTT
NA	TRBV20-1	TRBJ2-5	NA	CSARSLETQYF	TGCAGTGCTAGGTCCTTGGAGACCCAGTACTTC
NA	TRBV18	TRBJ1-1	NA	CASSPRTVNTEAFF	TGTGCCAGCTCACCACGGACAGTTAACACTGAAGCTTTCTTT
TRBD1	TRBV10-3	TRBJ1-5	NA	CAISESGQGHQPQHF	TGTGCCATCAGTGAGTCGGGACAGGGTCACCAGCCCCAGCATTTT
NA	TRBV5-1	TRBJ2-1	NA	CASSLLTGDNEQFF	TGCGCCAGCAGCTTACTGACCGGGGACAATGAGCAGTTCTTC
TRBD2	TRBV6-4	TRBJ2-1	NA	CASSDERGGSNEQFF	TGTGCCAGCAGTGACGAGCGGGGGGGGTCCAATGAGCAGTTCTTC
NA	TRBV5-1	TRBJ2-3	NA	CASSLELGGDTQYF	TGCGCCAGCAGCTTAGAACTAGGAGGGGATACGCAGTATTTT
TRBD1	TRBV9	TRBJ1-1	NA	CASSVCRSVRGHTEAFF	TGTGCCAGCAGCGTTTGTCGTTCCGTCAGGGGGCACACTGAAGCTTTCTTT
TRBD1	TRBV11-1	TRBJ2-5	NA	CASSFRQGPSETQYF	TGTGCCAGCAGCTTCCGACAGGGACCGAGTGAGACCCAGTACTTC
NA	TRBV7-9	TRBJ1-6	once	CSSSWGGAPNSPLHF	TGTTCCAGCAGCTGGGGGGGGGCACCTAATTCACCCCTCCACTTT
NA	TRBV28	TRBJ2-5	NA	CASVQGPTTQETQYF	TGTGCCAGCGTTCAGGGTCCCACTACCCAAGAGACCCAGTACTTC
TRBD1	TRBV18	TRBJ1-2	NA	CASSRDRDRVYGYTF	TGTGCCAGCTCACGGGACCGGGACAGGGTCTATGGCTACACCTTC
NA	TRBV10-3	TRBJ1-6	few	CAIAEGGPYSPLHF	TGTGCCATCGCTGAAGGGGGTCCATACTCACCCCTCCACTTT
NA	TRBV1	TRBJ1-1	NA	CTSNRTGGAFF	TGCACCAGCAACCGGACAGGGGGAGCTTTCTTT
NA	TRBV6-5	TRBJ2-6	NA	CASSYGAGSGANVLTF	TGTGCCAGCAGTTACGGGGCAGGCTCTGGGGCCAACGTCCTGACTTTC